This T cell receptor (beta chain) was recorded in a study of blood T cells in healthy people across ages. Primed by a sample-barcoded 5' primer and a J-beta primer mix, a second PCR proceeded for about 6 to 12 cycles. Each CDR3 protein gets one entry after TCRdb re-called the 5' RACE reads with MiXCR. There are around 700,000 distinct CDR3 sequences in the sample; around 25% occur only once, and more than 8% lies in the top ten. The CDR3 contains 14 residues. Trimming removed 1 base from V and 2 bases from J, with 9 bases in between. The germline gives CDR1 SGHTA, CDR2 FQGNSA. The same data also contributed to another study, on T cells of mothers and their children.

The V and J genes are TRBV7-2 and TRBJ2-7, with D uncertain. Sequencing was carried out using blood. The sequence was collected from a boy between 10 and 17 years old in good health. The CDR3: CASSLGATAYEQYF. CDR3 DNA sequence: TGTGCCAGCAGCTTAGGGGCAACCGCCTACGAGCAGTACTTC.